Presented here are 6 T cell receptor beta chains from one specimen sequenced in a study of spatial heterogeneity in lung cancer. Documented time point: sample taken at primary tumor resection. No cell sorting; template was whole RNA from tumor, lung tissue or PBMC. Each CDR3 protein is one row after TCRdb ran MiXCR on the 5' RACE reads. The sample has some 100,000 distinct CDR3 sequences; less than 15% are singletons. This specimen consisted of PBMCs, obtained at surgery. The receptors stem from a male donor with early-stage non-small cell lung cancer.

This clonotype was counted many times. The chain carries TRBV29-1 and TRBJ2-5; D is perhaps TRBD1 (5 bases). Deletions cut 0 bases from V and 6 bases from J, with 14 bases between. This CDR3 is 14 amino acids long. Germline-derived CDR1 and CDR2 are SQVTM and ANQGSEA. The DNA for the CDR3 is TGCAGCGTTGAAGATCGTAGCAGGGTGAAGACCCAGTACTTC. Translated, it gives CSVEDRSRVKTQYF.

In this sample, this clonotype turned up a few times. The chain recombines TRBV3-1 with TRBJ1-2; D perhaps matches TRBD1 (5 bases). The V end was cut by 5 bases, the J end by 2 bases, with 9 bases between. The CDR3 sequence is 13 residues long. Per the germline V gene, CDR1 is LGHDT and CDR2 is YNNKEL (reference sequence). DNA for the CDR3: TGTGCCAGCAGCTTCGGACACAACTATGGCTACACCTTC. This sequence encodes CASSFGHNYGYTF. Filled out from reference TRBV3-1 and TRBJ1-2, the complete variable domain reads DTAVSQTPKYLVTQMGNDKSIKCEQNLGHDTMYWYKQDSKKFLKIMFSYNNKELIINETVPNRFSPKSPDKAHLNLHINSLELGDSAVYFCASSFGHNYGYTFGSGTRLTVV.

This clonotype turned up a few times. The rearrangement joins TRBV7-9 to TRBJ2-5; 12 bases are a match to TRBD2. V lost 5 bases, J lost 7 bases, and 5 bases stayed unmatched. The CDR3 spans 14 residues. CDR1 and CDR2 from the germline V gene are SEHNR and FQNEAQ (reference sequence). The CDR3 bases are TGTGCCAGCAGCCCTGAGACTAGCGGGGGGACCCAGTACTTC. Translating it yields CASSPETSGGTQYF. The variable domain in full, with the rest retrieved from reference TRBV7-9 and TRBJ2-5, is DTGVSQNPRHKITKRGQNVTFRCDPISEHNRLYWYRQTLGQGPEFLTYFQNEAQLEKSRLLSDRFSAERPKGSFSTLEIQRTEQGDSAMYLCASSPETSGGTQYFGPGTRLLVL.

In its sample, this clonotype was seen a few times. The J gene is TRBJ1-1, the V gene TRBV28; D gene unclear. CDR3 length equals 17 residues. V gave up 5 bases and J gave up 4 bases, with 23 bases separating them. Per germline, CDR1 MDHEN and CDR2 SYDVKM. In DNA, the CDR3 is TGTGCCAGCAGTCCCCCTCTTGCGGTTGCAGGTATCACTGAAGCTTTCTTT. Encoded protein: CASSPPLAVAGITEAFF.

This clonotype was detected ten times or more. This chain uses TRBV29-1 with TRBJ2-1, with D perhaps matching TRBD1 (6 bases). Trimming removed 5 bases from V and 6 bases from J, with 17 bases in between. Germline CDR1 reads SQVTM; CDR2 reads ANQGSEA. The CDR3 runs to 14 residues. The CDR3 region is CSVLLGAGGNEQFF. The CDR3 DNA follows: TGCAGCGTTTTGTTGGGGGCTGGGGGCAATGAGCAGTTCTTC.

This clonotype has a handful of counts. The rearrangement uses TRBV6-2 or TRBV6-3 and TRBJ2-1; unclear D gene. Deletions cut 5 bases from V and 14 bases from J, with 19 bases between. This CDR3 has 13 residues. In germline, CDR1 is MNHEY, CDR2 SVGEGT. CDR3 residues: CASSTPIKYGKFF. CDR3 DNA sequence: TGTGCCAGCAGTACCCCAATTAAGTATGGAAAGTTCTTC.